One and the same sample provided the 20 T cell receptor beta chains below, sequenced in a study of T-cell reconstitution after alpha-beta-depleted transplantation in children. Whole-study findings and limits: T-cell numbers and diversity, one year after transplant, stemmed largely from T cells that were newly produced.

Construction of the TCRbeta library involved unique molecular identifiers. TCRdb ran MiXCR on the PCR reads and lists one entry per CDR3 protein. The sample contains some 300,000 distinct CDR3 sequences, approximately 7.3% of which appear only once. For these TCRs, the target antigens are not known. The sequencing used peripheral blood, collected 360 days after TCRalphabeta/CD19-depleted stem cell transplant. The receptors here all came from a female patient aged 2-10 years who had a stem cell transplant for Fanconi anemia, so the T cells may come from the graft donor.

This clonotype was picked up many times. The chain couples TRBV29-1 to TRBJ1-1; D gene ambiguous. V was shortened by 0 bases and J by 13 bases, with 9 bases between the two germline ends. The CDR3 has 10 residues. The germline gives CDR1 SQVTM, CDR2 ANQGSEA. CDR3: CSVEDSVGFF. CDR3 nucleotides: TGCAGCGTTGAAGACAGTGTGGGTTTCTTT.

This clonotype has at least ten counts. The chain uses TRBV5-1 and TRBJ2-7, with TRBD2 matching 8 bases. After removal of 3 bases from V and 0 bases from J, the junction contained 5 bases not matched to a gene. Germline values: CDR1 SGHRS, CDR2 YFSETQ. This CDR3 is 15 amino acids long. CDR3 nucleotide sequence: TGCGCCAGCAGCTCGAACGGGAGGGCCTCCTACGAGCAGTACTTC. Translation: CASSSNGRASYEQYF.

At least ten counts were recorded for this clonotype. This chain connects TRBV7-2 to TRBJ1-5; the D is unclear. The CDR3 has 13 amino acids. Germline CDR1 is SGHTA and CDR2 is FQGNSA. Trimming pared 5 bases from V and 4 bases from J, leaving 9 bases between. Here the CDR3 DNA reads TGTGCCAGCAGCCCTCATCCGAATCAGCCCCAGCATTTT. Its protein product is CASSPHPNQPQHF.

This clonotype was seen only a few times. The chain links TRBV7-6 to TRBJ1-6, with D possibly being TRBD1 (6 bases). The germline V gene has CDR1 SGHVS and CDR2 FNYEAQ. The V and J ends lost 6 bases and 9 bases respectively, with 15 bases between them. This CDR3 is 14 amino acids long. In nucleotides, the CDR3 is TGTGCCAGCAGAATAGGGGGGGCGCTTTCACCCCTCCACTTT. Protein sequence: CASRIGGALSPLHF.

The chain recombines TRBV10-3 with TRBJ2-1, with TRBD2 matching 9 bases. The CDR3 contains 15 residues. The V and J ends lost 2 bases and 2 bases, in that order; junction bases with no gene match: 1. Per the germline V gene, CDR1 is ENHRY and CDR2 is SYGVKD. The CDR3 nucleotides are TGTGCCATCAGTGAGGCGGGGGGGGCCTACAATGAGCAGTTCTTC. Residues: CAISEAGGAYNEQFF.

This clonotype appeared many times. This chain links TRBV6-2 or TRBV6-3 with TRBJ2-3; D is unresolved. The CDR3 is 14 amino acids. V lost 3 bases, J lost 2 bases, and 9 bases lay in between. The germline CDR1 and CDR2 sequences are MNHEY and SVGEGT. The CDR3 coding sequence is TGTGCCAGCAGTTATAGGCTCGTCACAGATACGCAGTATTTT. Amino acid sequence: CASSYRLVTDTQYF.

This sequence joins TRBV18 and TRBJ2-1; TRBD2 matches at 8 bases. Germline V gives CDR1 KGHSH, CDR2 LQKENI. This CDR3 is 16 amino acids long. Trimming cost V 3 bases and J 1 base; bases outside gene matches: 5. The DNA of the CDR3 is TGTGCCAGCTCACCCTCGGGGGGGAATTCCTACAATGAGCAGTTCTTC. It codes for CASSPSGGNSYNEQFF.

This clonotype has a handful of counts. The CDR3 is CASSLGRSTGELFF. The CDR3 DNA is TGTGCCAGCAGCCTGGGGCGTTCCACCGGGGAGCTGTTTTTT. This chain uses TRBV7-3 with TRBJ2-2, with a tentative D call TRBD1 (5 bases). The CDR3 sequence is 14 residues long. The V and J ends lost 5 bases and 4 bases respectively, with 11 bases between them. CDR1 is SGHTA and CDR2 is FQGTGA in the germline V gene. Supplemented by reference TRBV7-3 and TRBJ2-2, the full variable domain reads GAGVSQTPSNKVTEKGKYVELRCDPISGHTALYWYRQSLGQGPEFLIYFQGTGAADDSGLPNDRFFAVRPEGSVSTLKIQRTERGDSAVYLCASSLGRSTGELFFGEGSRLTVL.

This clonotype was detected ten times or more. This chain connects TRBV2 to TRBJ2-1; maybe TRBD2 (6 bases). Germline V gene lookup returns CDR1 SNHLY and CDR2 FYNNEI. This CDR3 spans 15 amino acids. V gave up 6 bases and J gave up 0 bases, with 12 bases separating them. DNA of the CDR3: TGTGCCAGCAGCCTAGCGCCCAGCTCCTACAATGAGCAGTTCTTC. This sequence encodes CASSLAPSSYNEQFF.

In this sample, this clonotype turned up a few times. The genes are TRBV28 and TRBJ1-2, with TRBD1 as a possible D gene (5 bases). The CDR3 is 16 amino acids. Germline-derived CDR1 and CDR2 are MDHEN and SYDVKM. V was trimmed by 5 bases and J by 4 bases, leaving 20 bases between them. CDR3 residues: CASSVSRDVRAYGYTF. The DNA of the CDR3 is TGTGCCAGCAGTGTCTCTAGGGACGTTCGTGCCTATGGCTACACCTTC.

This clonotype was observed many times. This chain connects TRBV18 to TRBJ2-1; D remains ambiguous. The CDR3 extends over 16 amino acids. The V end lost 1 base, the J end lost 7 bases, and 17 bases lay between the germline ends. Germline CDR1 reads KGHSH; CDR2 reads LQKENI. CDR3 protein: CASSPLSPSNRNEQFF. The DNA for the CDR3 is TGTGCCAGCTCACCACTGTCCCCTAGTAATCGGAATGAGCAGTTCTTC.

At least ten counts were recorded for this clonotype. This chain connects TRBV20-1 to TRBJ2-5; 7 nucleotides match TRBD1. The V segment lost 7 bases and the J segment 3 bases; nucleotides outside the gene matches: 5. The CDR3 is 12 amino acids. Germline CDR1 DFQATT, CDR2 SNEGSKA (reference sequence). CDR3 residues: CSGRQGEETQYF. The CDR3 DNA follows: TGCAGTGGGCGACAGGGAGAAGAGACCCAGTACTTC.

This clonotype was seen many times. J is TRBJ2-2 and V is TRBV6-5, with TRBD1 as a possible D gene (6 bases). Between the trimmed V and J ends, which lost 3 bases and 6 bases, there was a span of 11 bases. The CDR3 extends over 14 amino acids. CDR1 is MNHEY and CDR2 is SVGAGI in the germline V gene. CDR3 coding DNA: TGTGCCAGCAGTTATGGACAGATCCCCGGGGAGCTGTTTTTT. It specifies CASSYGQIPGELFF.

DNA of the CDR3: TGTGCCAGCAGCTTGGGTACGGGGGGGCCCTACGAGCAGTACTTC. Encoded protein: CASSLGTGGPYEQYF. The rearrangement uses TRBV5-6 and TRBJ2-7; 8 bases are a match to TRBD2. Germline V gene sequence: CDR1 SGHDT, CDR2 YYEEEE. The CDR3 contains 15 residues. J lost 2 bases, V lost 0 bases, and 4 bases had no gene match.

The rearrangement joins TRBV4-2 to TRBJ2-7; D unresolved. V was trimmed by 1 base and J by 2 bases, leaving 9 bases between them. The CDR3 totals 14 residues. Looked up from germline, CDR1 is LGHNA and CDR2 is YNFKEQ. As DNA, the CDR3 is TGTGCCAGCAGCCAAGTTGAGCTCGCCTACGAGCAGTACTTC. It translates to CASSQVELAYEQYF.

This clonotype was counted at least ten times. V and J are TRBV27 and TRBJ2-1; 9 bases match TRBD2. CDR1 is MNHEY and CDR2 is SMNVEV in the germline V gene (reference sequence). The trim removed 2 bases at V and 1 base at J, leaving 12 bases unmatched. This CDR3 is built from 19 residues. CDR3 loop: CASSLVVAGAPGSYNEQFF. Here the CDR3 DNA reads TGTGCCAGCAGTTTAGTGGTAGCGGGAGCCCCGGGGTCCTACAATGAGCAGTTCTTC.

V is TRBV2 and J is TRBJ2-6; no definite D call. V was shortened by 7 bases and J by 0 bases, with 7 bases between the two germline ends. This CDR3 has 14 amino acids. In germline, CDR1 is SNHLY, CDR2 FYNNEI. This CDR3 reads CASTTASGANVLTF. The CDR3 DNA reads as TGTGCCAGCACCACGGCCTCTGGGGCCAACGTCCTGACTTTC.

V usage is TRBV2 and J usage is TRBJ1-1; D is uncertain. Trimming removed 5 bases from V and 10 bases from J, with 14 bases in between. Germline CDR1 reads SNHLY; CDR2 reads FYNNEI. The CDR3 extends over 12 amino acids. The CDR3 loop is CASSQGGEGAFF. DNA for the CDR3: TGTGCCAGCAGTCAAGGTGGCGAAGGAGCTTTCTTT.

This clonotype was counted between two and nine times. The rearrangement joins TRBV12-3 or TRBV12-4 to TRBJ1-6; a weak D match, TRBD1 (5 bases). The CDR3 totals 15 residues. Trimming took off 5 bases at V and 7 bases at J, with 15 bases between the two ends. This CDR3 is CASSEQVRVNSPLHF. The CDR3, as DNA: TGTGCCAGCAGTGAACAGGTCCGGGTGAATTCACCCCTCCACTTT.

The rearrangement uses TRBV6-5 and TRBJ2-5; D is ambiguous. This CDR3 has 15 residues. From germline, CDR1 is MNHEY and CDR2 SVGAGI. V gave up 2 bases and J gave up 5 bases, with 15 bases separating them. The CDR3 loop is CASSYNTHAGETQYF. The CDR3 DNA sequence: TGTGCCAGCAGTTACAATACCCACGCTGGGGAGACCCAGTACTTC.